This T cell receptor (beta chain) was obtained from a study of CD4 T cells in relation to SARS-CoV-2 and coronaviruses (dated by TCRdb to the early 2020s). For context, the study as a whole: The ViraFEST assay cultured PBMCs with antigen for roughly nine days, then sequenced TCR beta CDR3s to find antigen-specific clonal expansions. Expansion assays from other donors in the study were sequenced with a different, Illumina-based TCR-beta assay. The full convalescent cohort of more than ten patients had a median age of about 40 years, ranging from about 20 to 80 years. The roughly 12 convalescent patients included 8 males and 4 females; two subjects were Hispanic. HLA restriction was mapped for shared crossreactive spike epitopes using patient-derived lymphoblastoid cell lines. The study assessed, at the TCR clonotype level, memory CD4+ T cell crossreactivity between SARS-CoV-2 and common cold coronavirus spike proteins. The Adaptive Biotechnologies TCR-sequencing kit was used to sequence samples from a few pre-COVID donors and the naive versus memory experiments, whereas other data were Illumina-based. Study-wide conclusions, independent of this receptor: Small numbers of patients and of tested TCRs were a limitation of the study. Compared with monoreactive clones, crossreactive clones had significantly weaker SARS-CoV-2-driven expansion, a result consistent with antigenic imprinting. Naive versus memory sequencing indicated the assay detects memory recall responses rather than primary responses primed during culture. Pre-pandemic and post-infection samples were not both contributed by any donor, so tracing of the source of pre-existing responses was limited. Crossreactivity analysis centred on spike protein, so crossreactivity against other viral proteins was not assessed. About 65% of donors had memory CD4+ clonotypes that crossrecognized SARS-CoV-2 and at least one common cold coronavirus spike.

Between the V and J ends, shortened by 5 bases and 6 bases respectively, the junction contains 16 bases. Inclusive of the bounding cysteine and phenylalanine, the CDR3 is 15 residues long. Of all the DNA, just the CDR3 is kept, 45 bases in frame from base 1. CDR1 and CDR2 are read off the germline V gene as ENHRY and SYGVKD. Naive and memory CD4+ T cells were separated from cryopreserved PBMCs by first enriching for CD4 and then performing EasySep naive CD4+ T cell enrichment. For roughly 11 days, sorted naive or memory CD4+ T cells (over 90,000) were cultured at a 1:1 ratio with T cell-depleted PBMCs and CEF peptides. In general, every peptide culture condition was set up in three replicate wells. Ficoll-Paque PLUS gradient centrifugation was used to isolate PBMCs from either whole blood or leukapheresis product. PBMCs were either cryopreserved at -140°C or used fresh in the expansion assay. The QIAamp Micro DNA Kit was used to extract genomic DNA from the CD4+ T cells.

Points on this clone: What antigen it recognizes has not been identified. One base away there is no much larger clone; base qualities are not given.

CEF-cultured naive and memory CD4+ T cell DNA received survey-level immunoSEQ TCR-beta sequencing. In the paper's pipeline: During preprocessing, nonproductive sequences were removed, as were CDR3s that did not start with C, did not end with F or W, or were shorter than 7 amino acids. Antigen-specific clonotypes were called with the MANAFEST web app, based on expansion relative to reference and other culture wells. A clone was considered positive if significant expansion relative to the reference culture was observed in 2 of 3 replicate wells at an FDR below 0.05. A further requirement for positive clones was significant expansion compared with all other tandem wells, along with an odds ratio above 5. Cultured and uncultured naive and memory CD4+ repertoires were searched for CDR3s previously identified as spike- and CEF-reactive. Pairwise Levenshtein distance, computed with the stringdist R package after three terminal residues were trimmed from each end, was used as the measure of CDR3 homology. The clones in this table, taken by TCRdb from immuneACCESS, are in-frame only. Not every clone is retained; where verified, under half of the shortfall comes from an unresolved V gene, and the cause of the rest is unknown. That table supplies the V and J calls and clone size; D and trimming were determined from the DNA. This sample gives more than 35,000 clones in total; around four fifths of them show up just once. The ten largest account for about 2.8% of the sample.

The TCR sequence derives from an adult with COVID-19. The chain joins TRBV10-3 to TRBJ2-2; the D region is possibly TRBD1 or TRBD2, each matching across 5 bases. Sequenced material: memory CD4+ T cells from PBMCs, cultured in vitro. The cell subset or site label of this sample denotes: memory (non-naive) CD4+ T cells. CDR3 region: CAISKTGTEAGELFF. The nucleotide sequence reads TGTGCCATCAGTAAAACCGGGACGGAGGCCGGGGAGCTGTTTTTT.